There are a few counts of the clone carrying this T cell receptor beta chain. Antigen unknown. MiXCR, applied by TCRdb to the RT-PCR reads, yields one record per CDR3 protein. The sample has about 580,000 distinct CDR3 sequences, 14% seen once. The source of the sample is a study of response to subunit inactivated influenza vaccine. General study points: Seasonal influenza vaccination, on each occasion, was suggested by the authors to recruit few new T cells.

The CDR3 contains 15 residues. Trimming at V came to 3 bases and at J to 5 bases, leaving 6 bases not matched to a gene. The germline gives CDR1 SGHTA, CDR2 FQGNSA. The sequences come from PBMCs from blood, collected roughly 12 days after vaccination. The sequence was obtained from a man aged 50 to 60 who received an inactivated influenza vaccine. The chain employs TRBV7-2 and TRBJ2-5, with 10 positions matching TRBD2. Here the CDR3 DNA reads TGTGCCAGCAGCTTCGGGACTAGCGCCGGCGAGACCCAGTACTTC. Translation: CASSFGTSAGETQYF.